A selection of T cell receptor beta chains follows, all from one sample in a study of cytomegalovirus exposure and HLA in healthy donors. The table came from immunoSEQ multiplex PCR; TCRdb's copy has only in-frame clones and leaves some out. The data hold 80,000 to 95,000 clones, with roughly 80% observed a single time. Sequenced sample: PBMCs. The receptor set was obtained from a woman in her thirties or forties in good health and CMV-seropositive. CDR3s leave out the opening cysteine and the closing phenylalanine or tryptophan. Fields, in order: V gene, J gene, CDR3 protein.

TRBV19	TRBJ2-3	ASSRGRTGGNADTQY
TRBV29-1	TRBJ2-7	SVELLGAYEQY
TRBV5-1	TRBJ2-7	ASSLEAGAGARSEQY
TRBV7-9	TRBJ1-5	ASSEGQGSNQPQH
TRBV30	TRBJ1-2	AWSIRQTDYGYT
TRBV14	TRBJ1-3	ASSHGDFSGNTIY
TRBV6-5	TRBJ2-7	ASSSGTGGGYEQY
TRBV6-1	TRBJ1-2	ASSEVLSYGYT
TRBV6-5	TRBJ1-4	ASTRGQGGKLF
TRBV30	TRBJ1-1	AWSAGGTEAF
TRBV27	TRBJ1-2	ASSLVQGQYGYT
TRBV10-3	TRBJ2-7	AIRPTGGMYEQY
TRBV7-2	TRBJ2-7	ASSLGTSGYYEQY
TRBV19	TRBJ1-2	ASSTSAGTYGYT
TRBV2	TRBJ1-2	ASTPSWQGHTPHPTSYGYT
TRBV6-5	TRBJ2-3	ASSYPGLEKH
TRBV18	TRBJ2-3	ASSPRDSLRDTQY
TRBV9	TRBJ1-6	ASSPTGVDNSPLH
TRBV30	TRBJ1-1	AWTPRGMNTEAF
TRBV6-6	TRBJ1-3	ASSSWDRGENTIY
TRBV5-1	TRBJ2-4	ASSGLAGEGDIQY
TRBV5-1	TRBJ2-2	ASSLSGNTGELF
TRBV18	TRBJ2-5	ASSPQGQGLMETQY
TRBV29-1	TRBJ2-7	SARQGNDYEQY
TRBV6-1	TRBJ2-7	ASNLSGAPGEQY
TRBV6-6	TRBJ1-4	ASSAVTNEKLF
TRBV19	TRBJ2-5	ASSPTSGRPQETQY
TRBV28	TRBJ2-2	ASSFPSGRGTGELF
TRBV7-7	TRBJ2-1	ASSLGVGLDEQF